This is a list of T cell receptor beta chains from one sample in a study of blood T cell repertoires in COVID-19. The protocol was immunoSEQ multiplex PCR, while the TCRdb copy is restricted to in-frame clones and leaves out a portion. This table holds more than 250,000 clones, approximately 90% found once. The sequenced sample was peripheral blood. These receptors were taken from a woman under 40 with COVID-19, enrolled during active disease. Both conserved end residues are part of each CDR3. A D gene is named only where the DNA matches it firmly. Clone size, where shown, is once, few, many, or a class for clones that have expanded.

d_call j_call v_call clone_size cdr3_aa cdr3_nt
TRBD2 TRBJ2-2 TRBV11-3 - CASSFFSGANTGELFF TGTGCCAGCAGCTTCTTTAGCGGGGCAAACACCGGGGAGCTGTTTTTT
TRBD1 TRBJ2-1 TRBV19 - CASTSLGQGYYNEQFF TGTGCCAGTACCTCGCTCGGACAGGGCTACTACAATGAGCAGTTCTTC
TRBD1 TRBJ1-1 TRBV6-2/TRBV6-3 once CASSYSRQGQKAFF TGTGCCAGCAGTTACTCGAGACAGGGTCAGAAAGCTTTCTTT
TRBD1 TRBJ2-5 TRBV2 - CASTPQGATGETQYF TGTGCCAGCACCCCTCAGGGGGCAACTGGAGAGACCCAGTACTTC
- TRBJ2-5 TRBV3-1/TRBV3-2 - CASSSWGETQYF TGTGCCAGCAGCTCTTGGGGCGAGACCCAGTACTTC
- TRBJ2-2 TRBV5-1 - CASSLSSSAGELFF TGCGCCAGCAGCTTAAGTTCCTCGGCCGGGGAGCTGTTTTTT
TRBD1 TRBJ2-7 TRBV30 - CAWNLGQGATYEQYF TGTGCCTGGAACCTAGGACAGGGGGCCACCTACGAGCAGTACTTC
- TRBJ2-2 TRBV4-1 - CASSQLTSSGELFF TGCGCCAGCAGCCAACTAACTAGCTCCGGGGAGCTGTTTTTT
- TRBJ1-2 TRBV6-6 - CASSPGLDGYTF TGTGCCAGCAGCCCCGGGTTGGATGGCTACACCTTC
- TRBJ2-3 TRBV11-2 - CASSLAGLGDTQYF TGTGCCAGCAGCTTAGCGGGGTTAGGGGATACGCAGTATTTT
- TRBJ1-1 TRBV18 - CASSRIPPGGNTEAFF TGTGCCAGCTCACGTATCCCTCCGGGGGGAAACACTGAAGCTTTCTTT
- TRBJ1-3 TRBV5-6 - CASSNQGLYGNTIYF TGTGCCAGCAGCAACCAGGGGCTTTATGGAAACACCATATATTTT
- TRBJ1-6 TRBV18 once CASSPRQSNNSPLHF TGTGCCAGCTCACCACGACAGTCCAATAATTCACCCCTCCACTTT
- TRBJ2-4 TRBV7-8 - CASSFYSSHIDAAKNIQYF TGTGCCAGCAGCTTTTATTCTAGCCATATTGATGCAGCCAAAAACATTCAGTACTTC
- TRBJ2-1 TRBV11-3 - CASGRGRSYNEQFF TGTGCCAGCGGCCGTGGGCGCTCCTACAATGAGCAGTTCTTC
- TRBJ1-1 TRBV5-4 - CASSSYKNTEAFF TGTGCCAGCAGCTCTTACAAGAACACTGAAGCTTTCTTT
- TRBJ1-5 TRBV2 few CASGRQLSSEPQHF TGTGCCAGCGGAAGACAGTTATCCTCAGAGCCCCAGCATTTT
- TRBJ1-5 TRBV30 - CAWSVQLGGNQPQHF TGTGCCTGGAGTGTACAGCTTGGCGGCAATCAGCCCCAGCATTTT
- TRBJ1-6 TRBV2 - CASSETLYNSPLHF TGTGCCAGCAGTGAAACGCTATATAATTCACCCCTCCACTTT
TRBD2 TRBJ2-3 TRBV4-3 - CASSQDYHGGGSDTQYF TGCGCCAGCAGCCAAGATTATCATGGGGGGGGATCAGATACGCAGTATTTT
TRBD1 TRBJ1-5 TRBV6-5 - CASSLRQGIDQPQHF TGTGCCAGCAGTCTGCGACAGGGTATCGATCAGCCCCAGCATTTT
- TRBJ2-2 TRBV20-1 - CSATYTGELFF TGCAGTGCTACGTACACCGGGGAGCTGTTTTTT
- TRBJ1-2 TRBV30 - CAWSPDRHYGYTF TGTGCCTGGAGTCCAGACAGACACTATGGCTACACCTTC
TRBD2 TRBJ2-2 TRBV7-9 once CASSLGGRDPTGELFF TGTGCCAGCAGCTTAGGCGGGAGAGACCCTACCGGGGAGCTGTTTTTT
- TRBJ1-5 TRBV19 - CASSIGRGGENQPQHF TGTGCCAGTAGTATAGGAAGGGGAGGGGAAAATCAGCCCCAGCATTTT
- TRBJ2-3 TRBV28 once CASRPPQGTDTQYF TGTGCCAGCAGGCCCCCACAGGGCACAGATACGCAGTATTTT
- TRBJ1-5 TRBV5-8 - CASSFGSNQPQHF TGTGCCAGCAGCTTCGGGTCGAATCAGCCCCAGCATTTT
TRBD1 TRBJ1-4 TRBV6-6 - CASWSPGGTNEKLFF TGTGCCAGCTGGAGCCCAGGGGGAACTAATGAAAAACTGTTTTTT
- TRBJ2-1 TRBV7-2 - CASSLPLYNEQFF TGTGCCAGCAGCTTACCCCTCTACAATGAGCAGTTCTTC
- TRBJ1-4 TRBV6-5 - CASGIRVRGEKLFF TGTGCCAGCGGGATCAGGGTCCGTGGTGAAAAACTGTTTTTT
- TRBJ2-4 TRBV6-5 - CASGGTEDIQYF TGTGCCAGCGGAGGGACGGAAGACATTCAGTACTTC
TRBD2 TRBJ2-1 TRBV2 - CASRGSVAGFSNEQFF TGTGCCAGCAGGGGGTCGGTAGCGGGCTTCAGCAATGAGCAGTTCTTC
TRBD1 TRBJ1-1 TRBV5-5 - CASSLELTGEAFF TGTGCCAGCAGCTTGGAGTTGACAGGGGAAGCTTTCTTT
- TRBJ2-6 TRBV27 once CASRAGANVLTF TGTGCCAGCCGGGCTGGGGCCAACGTCCTGACTTTC
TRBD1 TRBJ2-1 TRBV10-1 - CASSEDRVSNEQFF TGCGCCAGCAGTGAGGACAGGGTCAGCAATGAGCAGTTCTTC
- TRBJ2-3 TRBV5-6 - CASSWTGSTDTQYF TGTGCCAGCAGCTGGACTGGTAGCACAGATACGCAGTATTTT
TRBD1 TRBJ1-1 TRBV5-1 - CASSWDRGNTEAFF TGCGCCAGTAGCTGGGACAGGGGGAACACTGAAGCTTTCTTT
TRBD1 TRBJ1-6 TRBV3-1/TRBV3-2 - CASSQGDRAYNSPLHF TGTGCCAGCAGCCAAGGGGACAGGGCCTATAATTCACCCCTCCACTTT
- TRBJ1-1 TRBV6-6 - CASSTVMNTEAFF TGTGCCAGCAGTACAGTCATGAACACTGAAGCTTTCTTT
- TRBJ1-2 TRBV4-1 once CASSQDKSWDKGDFTF TGCGCCAGCAGCCAAGATAAGTCGTGGGACAAGGGGGATTTCACCTTC
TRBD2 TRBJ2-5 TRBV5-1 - CASRPRLVFVAGGQETQYF TGCGCCAGCAGGCCCCGCCTCGTGTTCGTTGCGGGGGGCCAAGAGACCCAGTACTTC
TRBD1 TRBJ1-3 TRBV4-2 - CASSPRDRLLSGNTIYF TGTGCCAGCAGCCCCCGGGACAGACTTTTATCTGGAAACACCATATATTTT
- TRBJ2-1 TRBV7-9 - CASSPTDEKDLGDEQFF TGTGCCAGCAGCCCTACCGACGAAAAGGATTTAGGGGATGAGCAGTTCTTC
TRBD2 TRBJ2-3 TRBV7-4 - CARNALIAGGYGWTDTQYF TGTGCCAGAAATGCACTAATAGCGGGGGGCTACGGGTGGACAGATACGCAGTATTTT
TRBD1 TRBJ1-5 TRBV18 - CASSPPGQGLNQPQHF TGTGCCAGCTCACCACCTGGACAGGGGCTCAATCAGCCCCAGCATTTT
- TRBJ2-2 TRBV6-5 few CASSSVGGRNTGELFF TGTGCCAGCAGTTCGGTAGGCGGGCGGAACACCGGGGAGCTGTTTTTT
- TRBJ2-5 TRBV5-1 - CASSSRAEETQYF TGCGCCAGCAGCTCACGCGCGGAAGAGACCCAGTACTTC
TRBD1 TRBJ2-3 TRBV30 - CAWSAGTGTTDTQYF TGTGCCTGGAGTGCAGGGACAGGGACTACAGATACGCAGTATTTT
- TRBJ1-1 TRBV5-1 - CASSLASDRPTEAFF TGCGCCAGCAGCTTGGCCTCAGACAGGCCCACTGAAGCTTTCTTT
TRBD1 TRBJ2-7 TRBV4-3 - CASSQGTVYEQYF TGCGCCAGCAGCCAGGGGACAGTTTACGAGCAGTACTTC
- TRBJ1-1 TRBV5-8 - CASSYRTALNTEAFF TGTGCCAGCAGCTACCGGACAGCCTTGAACACTGAAGCTTTCTTT
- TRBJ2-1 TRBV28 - CASSLTVIEQFF TGTGCCAGCAGTTTAACAGTGATTGAGCAGTTCTTC
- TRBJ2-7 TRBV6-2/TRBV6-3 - CASSYGSAPYEQYF TGTGCCAGCAGTTATGGTTCCGCGCCGTACGAGCAGTACTTC
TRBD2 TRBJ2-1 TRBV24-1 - CATSPAGGWGAYNEQFF TGTGCCACCAGTCCGGCGGGGGGCTGGGGGGCCTACAATGAGCAGTTCTTC